One T cell receptor (beta chain) is described in this entry. Its antigen is unknown. The data stem from a study of vaccination and CD4 T cells after COVID-19. V lost 4 bases and J 5 bases, leaving 9 bases between the germline ends. The CDR3 length is 13 residues. Germline V gene data show CDR1 as SGHKS and CDR2 as YYEKEE (reference sequence). Treatment reported: approximately 11-day PBMC culture with coronavirus spike peptide pools or control peptides (ViraFEST assay). The assay that was used to sequence DNA from cultured CD4+ T cells was the Oncomine TCR Beta short-read assay. A single record per CDR3 protein comes from TCRdb applying MiXCR to the PCR reads. The table lists approximately 11,000 distinct CDR3 sequences, roughly 47% of them singletons.

The chain is built from TRBV5-5 and TRBJ2-2, with a weak D call TRBD1 (6 bases). Sequencing input: CD4+ T cells from blood, cultured in vitro. The source is a human donor who had recovered from COVID-19. CDR3 sequence: CASSRGTTGELFF. The CDR3 nucleotides read TGTGCCAGCAGCCGTGGGACAACCGGGGAGCTGTTTTTT.